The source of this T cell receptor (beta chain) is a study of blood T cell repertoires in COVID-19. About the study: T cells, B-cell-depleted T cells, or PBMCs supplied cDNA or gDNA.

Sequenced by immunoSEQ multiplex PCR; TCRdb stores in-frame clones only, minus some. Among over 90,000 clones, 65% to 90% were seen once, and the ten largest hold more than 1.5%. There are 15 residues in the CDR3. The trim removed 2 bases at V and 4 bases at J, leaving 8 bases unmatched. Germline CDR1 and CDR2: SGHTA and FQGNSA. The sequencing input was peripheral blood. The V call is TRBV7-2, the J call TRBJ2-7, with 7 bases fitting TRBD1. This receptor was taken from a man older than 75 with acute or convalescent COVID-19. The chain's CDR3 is CASSLQSTGEYEQYF. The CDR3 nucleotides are TGTGCCAGCAGCTTACAAAGCACAGGGGAATACGAGCAGTACTTC.